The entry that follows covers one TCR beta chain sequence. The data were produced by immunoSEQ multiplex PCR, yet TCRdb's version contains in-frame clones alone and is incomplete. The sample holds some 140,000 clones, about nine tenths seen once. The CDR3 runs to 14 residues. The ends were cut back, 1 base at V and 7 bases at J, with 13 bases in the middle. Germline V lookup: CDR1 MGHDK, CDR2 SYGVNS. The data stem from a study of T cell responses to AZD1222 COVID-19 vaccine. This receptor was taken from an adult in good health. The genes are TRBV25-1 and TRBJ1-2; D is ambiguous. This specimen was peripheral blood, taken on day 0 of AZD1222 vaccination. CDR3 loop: CASSESPLKGGYTF. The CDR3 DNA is TGTGCCAGCAGTGAATCGCCTCTAAAGGGTGGCTACACCTTC.